These 2 T cell receptor beta chains were sequenced from one sample in a study of blood T cell repertoires in COVID-19. Sequencing used immunoSEQ multiplex PCR; TCRdb keeps in-frame clones, though not all of them. The sample contains roughly 220,000 clones, 75% to 90% of which appear only once. Sequenced sample: peripheral blood. These receptors were obtained from a man younger than 40 who had recovered from COVID-19.

The chain recombines TRBV27 with TRBJ1-5; 7 bases agree with TRBD1. The CDR3 totals 12 residues. From germline, CDR1 is MNHEY and CDR2 SMNVEV (reference sequence). V was clipped by 10 bases and J by 4 bases; unmatched bases: 4. This CDR3 reads CAIGQVNQPQHF. Here the CDR3 DNA reads TGTGCCATAGGACAGGTGAATCAGCCCCAGCATTTT.

The rearrangement links TRBV29-1 to TRBJ1-2; tentative D call: TRBD1 (6 bases). The germline V and J ends were trimmed by 7 bases and 6 bases, with 15 bases remaining between them. The CDR3 extends over 12 amino acids. CDR1 SQVTM and CDR2 ANQGSEA come from the germline V gene. The chain's CDR3 is CSASDSFNGYTF. Written as DNA, the CDR3 is TGCAGCGCCTCGGACAGTTTTAATGGCTACACCTTC.